Here is one T cell receptor (beta chain) with its context. The sample belongs to a study of T cell responses to AZD1222 COVID-19 vaccine. CDR3 length: 11 amino acids. V was clipped by 4 bases and J by 2 bases, with 1 base between them. Only in-frame clones appear in the TCRdb table, and some are missing; sequencing was by immunoSEQ multiplex PCR. The repertoire holds over 150,000 clones, with 80% to 95% as singletons. The source is an adult who received the MenACWY meningococcal vaccine as a control. The sequenced sample was peripheral blood, obtained 28 days after the second dose of the MenACWY control vaccine. V and J are TRBV12-3 or TRBV12-4 and TRBJ2-3; D is unresolved. CDR3 nucleotide sequence: TGTGCCAGCAGTTCCACAGATACGCAGTATTTT. Translated: CASSSTDTQYF.